This entry describes one T cell receptor beta chain. Its antigen is not known. This CDR3 has 16 amino acids. The V end lost 4 bases, the J end lost 3 bases, and 19 bases lay between the germline ends. Germline V gives CDR1 MGHRA, CDR2 YSYEKL. Other autoimmune diseases, uncontrolled infections, pregnancy or lactation ruled patients out of participation. The diagnosis combined clinical symptoms, thyroxine, TRAb, thyroid ultrasound and orbital computed tomography scans. The data were taken from a study of Graves' ophthalmopathy and Graves' hyperthyroidism. Overall study findings and caveats: Predictions made by the model for ophthalmopathy progression reached 70.59% sensitivity and just under 75% specificity.

RNA transcripts yielded amplified TCR beta CDR3 regions. Second-round multiplex PCR came after a first-round RT-PCR that employed HTBI primers. TCRdb re-derived calls from the multiplex PCR reads in MiXCR, one entry per CDR3 protein. The sample shows 260,000 or so distinct CDR3 sequences, about 47% of them seen only once. The clonotype originates from an adult man with Graves' ophthalmopathy. Specimen: peripheral blood. The rearrangement joins TRBV4-1 to TRBJ2-7, with D possibly being TRBD1 (7 bases). This CDR3 reads CASSLMRTGGVYEQYF. CDR3 coding DNA: TGCGCCAGCAGCCTCATGAGGACAGGCGGGGTCTACGAGCAGTACTTC.